This T cell receptor (beta chain) was profiled in a study of Graves' ophthalmopathy and Graves' hyperthyroidism. Study-wide findings and caveats: Among expanded thyroid clonotypes above 0.001 frequency, most also occurred in blood.

Exclusion covered patients with other autoimmune diseases or uncontrolled infections (as well as pregnancy or lactation). What supplied the PBMCs was roughly 11 ml of fresh peripheral blood. Amplified material comprised TCR beta CDR3 regions derived from RNA transcripts. Scientists carried out first-round RT-PCR using HTBI primers and then a second-round multiplex PCR. MiXCR, run by TCRdb on the multiplex PCR reads, gives a single entry per CDR3 protein. The table includes 650,000 to 900,000 distinct CDR3 sequences, 35% to 50% detected once. About this clonotype itself: The antigen remains undetermined.

In germline, CDR1 is MGHDK, CDR2 SYGVNS. The CDR3 has 14 residues. V was pared by 4 bases and J by 5 bases, with 14 bases between. The source is an adult man with Graves' ophthalmopathy. The V call is TRBV25-1, the J call TRBJ2-5, with a weak D call TRBD2 (6 bases). Specimen: peripheral blood. This CDR3 is CASSGARGKETQYF. Here the CDR3 DNA reads TGTGCCAGCAGTGGTGCCCGCGGGAAGGAGACCCAGTACTTC.